This TCR beta chain was found in a study of blood T cell repertoires in COVID-19. About the research overall: Some COVID-19 samples were acute and others convalescent; all came from the United States, Italy and Spain.

Either two negative PCRs, clearance, or symptom resolution qualified Cohort 3 donors as recovered. Per the authors' pipeline: Using reference gene primer amplification, nucleated cell counts were estimated. Measured with immunoSEQ multiplex PCR; TCRdb has only the in-frame clones, and not every one. V and J calls plus clone size are reproduced from that table; the DNA served to infer D and trimming. The profile covers a few hundred thousand clones, with roughly four fifths appearing a single time and about 5.4% taken by the ten largest. V lost 2 bases and J lost 0, with 12 bases in between. CDR3 size: 16 residues. From germline, CDR1 is SGHTS and CDR2 YDEGEE.

The receptor was derived from a woman between 50 and 59 years old who had recovered from COVID-19. The gene calls are TRBV5-8 and TRBJ2-1; D is unresolved. Sequencing was performed on PBMCs or T cells enriched from blood (not recorded which). The CDR3 coding sequence is TGTGCCAGCAGCTTCGTGAAGCTTACCTCCTACAATGAGCAGTTCTTC. This translates into CASSFVKLTSYNEQFF.